This T cell receptor (beta chain) was sequenced for a study of CD8+ T cells in alopecia areata. Germline V gene lookup returns CDR1 SQVTM and CDR2 ANQGSEA. This CDR3 contains 16 residues. Trimming at V came to 3 bases and at J to 4 bases, leaving 13 bases not matched to a gene. Sequencing templates came from extracted RNA that was reverse transcribed into cDNA. Repertoires were generated with immunoSEQ multiplex PCR, while TCRdb's copy carries only in-frame clones and drops some. The repertoire consists of 130,000 to 150,000 clones, with approximately 56% occurring once and the leading ten covering just over 35%. This clone was seen a few times.

The chain recombines TRBV29-1 with TRBJ1-2, with 8 bases identical to TRBD1. What was sequenced was CD8+ T cells sorted from blood. The clonotype originates from a human donor in good health. CDR3 sequence (DNA): TGCAGCGTTGAGGGGCCCGAGACAGGGGCGCTCTATGGCTACACCTTC. Protein product: CSVEGPETGALYGYTF.